The 3 T cell receptor beta chains in this list originate from one sample, sequenced in a study of patients and donors after allogeneic stem cell transplantation. TCRdb re-called the RT-PCR reads with MiXCR, one entry per CDR3 protein. This sample has a few hundred thousand distinct CDR3 sequences, with approximately 14% found just once. Source material: blood, either unsorted or a sorted T cell fraction (not recorded which). The receptors derive from a human donor who was either an allogeneic HSCT recipient or a stem cell or donor lymphocyte infusion donor (not recorded which). It is not recorded whose cells these are; they may come from a transplant donor.

This clonotype was counted between two and nine times. In DNA, the CDR3 is TGCGCCAGCAGCCTTAGGGACCTTACCTACGAGCAGTACTTC. Translating it yields CASSLRDLTYEQYF. The chain links TRBV5-1 to TRBJ2-7; the D call may be TRBD1 or TRBD2 (5 bases each). Germline CDR1 is SGHRS and CDR2 is YFSETQ. The CDR3 runs to 14 residues. Trimming cost V 4 bases and J 2 bases, with 13 bases left between them.

V usage is TRBV25-1 and J usage is TRBJ2-3, with TRBD2 matching over 10 bases. This CDR3 is built from 16 residues. Trimming cost V 3 bases and J 5 bases; bases outside gene matches: 8. Germline loops: CDR1 MGHDK, CDR2 SYGVNS. For the CDR3, the DNA is TGTGCCAGCAGTGACCCCCTAGCGGGAGTTGGAGATACGCAGTATTTT. As protein: CASSDPLAGVGDTQYF.

J is TRBJ2-3 and V is TRBV2; maybe TRBD1 (5 bases). V lost 6 bases and J 2 bases, leaving 9 bases between the germline ends. CDR3 length: 13 amino acids. CDR1 is SNHLY and CDR2 is FYNNEI in the germline V gene. The CDR3 DNA reads TGTGCCAGCAGGACAGCCTACACAGATACGCAGTATTTT. Its protein product is CASRTAYTDTQYF.